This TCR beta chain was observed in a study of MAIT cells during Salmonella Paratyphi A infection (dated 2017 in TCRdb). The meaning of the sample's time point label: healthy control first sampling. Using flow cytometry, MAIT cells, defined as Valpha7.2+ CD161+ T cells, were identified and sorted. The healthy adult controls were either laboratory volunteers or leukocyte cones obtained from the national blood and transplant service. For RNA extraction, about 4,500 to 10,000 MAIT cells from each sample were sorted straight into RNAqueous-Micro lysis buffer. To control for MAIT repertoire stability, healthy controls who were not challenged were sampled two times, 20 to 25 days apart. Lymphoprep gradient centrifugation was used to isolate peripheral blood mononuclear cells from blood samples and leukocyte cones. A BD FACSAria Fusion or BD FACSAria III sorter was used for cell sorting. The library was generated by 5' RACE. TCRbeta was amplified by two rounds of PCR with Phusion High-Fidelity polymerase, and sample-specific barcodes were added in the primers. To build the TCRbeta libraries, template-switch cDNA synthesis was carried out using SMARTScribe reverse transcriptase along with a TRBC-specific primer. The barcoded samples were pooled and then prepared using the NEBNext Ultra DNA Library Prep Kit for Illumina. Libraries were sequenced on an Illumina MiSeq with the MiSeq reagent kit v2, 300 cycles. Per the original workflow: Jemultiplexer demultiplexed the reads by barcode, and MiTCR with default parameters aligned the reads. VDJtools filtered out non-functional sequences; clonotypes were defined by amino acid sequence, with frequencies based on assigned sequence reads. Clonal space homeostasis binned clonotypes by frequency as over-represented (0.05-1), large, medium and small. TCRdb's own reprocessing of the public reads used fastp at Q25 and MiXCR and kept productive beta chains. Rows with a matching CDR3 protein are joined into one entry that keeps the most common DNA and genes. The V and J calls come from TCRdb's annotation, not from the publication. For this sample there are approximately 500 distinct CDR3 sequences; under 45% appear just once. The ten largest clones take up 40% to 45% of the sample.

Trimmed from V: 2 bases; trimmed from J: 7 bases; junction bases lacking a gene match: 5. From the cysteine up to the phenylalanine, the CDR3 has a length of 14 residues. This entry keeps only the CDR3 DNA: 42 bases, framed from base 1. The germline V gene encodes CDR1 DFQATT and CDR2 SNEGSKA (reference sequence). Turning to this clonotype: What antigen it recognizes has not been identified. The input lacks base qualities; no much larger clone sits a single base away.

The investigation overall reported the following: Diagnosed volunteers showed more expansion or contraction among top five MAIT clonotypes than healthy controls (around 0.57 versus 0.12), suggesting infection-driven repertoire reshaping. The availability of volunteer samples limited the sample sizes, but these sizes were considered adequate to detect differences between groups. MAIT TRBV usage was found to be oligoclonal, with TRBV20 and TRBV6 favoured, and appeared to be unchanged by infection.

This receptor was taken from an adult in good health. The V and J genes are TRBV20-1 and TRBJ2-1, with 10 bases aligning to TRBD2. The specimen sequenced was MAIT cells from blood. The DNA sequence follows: TGCAGTGCTAGACTAGCGGGGGATTGGAATGAGCAGTTCTTC. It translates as CSARLAGDWNEQFF.